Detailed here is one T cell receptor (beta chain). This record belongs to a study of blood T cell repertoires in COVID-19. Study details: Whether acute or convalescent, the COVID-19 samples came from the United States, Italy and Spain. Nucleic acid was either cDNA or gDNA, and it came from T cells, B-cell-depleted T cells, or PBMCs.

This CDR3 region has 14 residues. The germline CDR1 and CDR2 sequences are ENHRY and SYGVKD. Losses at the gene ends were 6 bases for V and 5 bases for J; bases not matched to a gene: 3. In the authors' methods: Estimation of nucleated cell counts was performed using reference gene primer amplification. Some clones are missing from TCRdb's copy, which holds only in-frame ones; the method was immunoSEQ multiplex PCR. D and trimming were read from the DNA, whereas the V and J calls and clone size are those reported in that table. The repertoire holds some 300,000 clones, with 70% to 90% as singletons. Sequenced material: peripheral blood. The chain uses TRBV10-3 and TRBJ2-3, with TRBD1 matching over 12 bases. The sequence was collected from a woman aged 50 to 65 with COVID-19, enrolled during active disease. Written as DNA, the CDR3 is TGTGCCATCAGGGGACAGGGGGCGGGAGATACGCAGTATTTT. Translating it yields CAIRGQGAGDTQYF.